One sample yielded the 25 T cell receptor beta chains listed below, sequenced in a study of T cells after yellow fever vaccination. TCRdb re-analysed the 5' RACE reads in MiXCR, keeping a single row per CDR3 protein. In the table there are hundreds of thousands of distinct CDR3 sequences, 21% of which are singletons. Sequencing was performed on PBMCs, taken roughly 20 days after the first yellow fever vaccination. These receptors were taken from a man in his late teens or twenties who received the YFV17D yellow fever vaccine.

In its sample, this clonotype was seen a few times. This sequence joins TRBV5-1 and TRBJ2-3; TRBD2 matches 7 bases. The CDR3 runs to 15 residues. From germline, CDR1 is SGHRS and CDR2 YFSETQ. With 4 bases clipped from V and 0 bases from J, the junction kept 5 bases outside the gene matches. The CDR3 bases are TGCGCCAGCAGCACCGGGACTACGAGCACAGATACGCAGTATTTT. Protein sequence: CASSTGTTSTDTQYF.

On this clonotype: One end of the junction fails to match germline, which may point to a read error. The chain employs TRBV7-8 and TRBJ1-5, with D perhaps matching TRBD1 (5 bases). The CDR3 covers 17 residues. Germline lookup yields CDR1 SGHVS and CDR2 FQNEAQ. The CDR3: CASSLPQVGRAVQPQHF. CDR3 in DNA: TGTGCTAGCAGCTTACCCCAGGTGGGGCGGGCGGTTCAGCCCCAGCATTTT. Drawing the rest from reference TRBV7-8 and TRBJ1-5, the complete variable domain is GAGVSQSPRYKVAKRGQDVALRCDPISGHVSLFWYQQALGQGPEFLTYFQNEAQLDKSGLPSDRFFAERPEGSVSTLKIQRTQQEDSAVYLCASSLPQVGRAVQPQHFGDGTRLSIL.

This clonotype was detected only a few times. The chain joins TRBV15 to TRBJ1-5; D ambiguous. This CDR3 is 12 amino acids long. Germline V gene data show CDR1 as LNHNV and CDR2 as YYDKDF (reference sequence). V lost 0 bases and J lost 5, with 2 bases in between. CDR3 region: CATSRDDQPQHF. The CDR3 DNA reads as TGTGCCACCAGCAGAGATGATCAGCCCCAGCATTTT.

The chain recombines TRBV7-8 with TRBJ2-5, with D perhaps TRBD1 or TRBD2 (6 bases each). This CDR3 spans 17 amino acids. Germline V gene sequence: CDR1 SGHVS, CDR2 FQNEAQ. Trimming removed 2 bases at V and 1 base at J, with 17 bases between. The CDR3 DNA follows: TGTGCCAGCAGCTTATGGGGCGGTCGGGGGCGCCAAGAGACCCAGTACTTC. Residues: CASSLWGGRGRQETQYF.

This clonotype was counted a few times. This chain joins TRBV20-1 and TRBJ2-1; D perhaps matches TRBD2 (5 bases). V was cut by 7 bases and J by 2 bases, with 15 bases left in between. Per the germline V gene, CDR1 is DFQATT and CDR2 is SNEGSKA (reference sequence). This CDR3 has 14 amino acids. CDR3: CSGTGGLPYNEQFF. In nucleotides, the CDR3 is TGCAGTGGGACTGGCGGGCTCCCCTACAATGAGCAGTTCTTC.

This clonotype was detected ten times or more. At one end, the junction sequence differs from germline, possibly due to a read error. The chain employs TRBV29-1 and TRBJ2-3; D gene unclear. CDR1 and CDR2 (germline): SQVTM, ANQGSEA. CDR3 size: 13 residues. The DNA of the CDR3 is TGCAGCTTTGAATTTGGGTCTACAGATACGCAGTATTTT. Its protein is CSFEFGSTDTQYF.

The chain uses TRBV19 and TRBJ1-2; maybe TRBD1 (5 bases). CDR3 length equals 14 residues. CDR1 LNHDA and CDR2 SQIVND come from the germline V gene (reference sequence). The germline V and J ends were trimmed by 3 bases and 8 bases, with 16 bases remaining between them. The CDR3 here is CASSIGGGLYGYTF. As DNA, the CDR3 is TGTGCCAGTAGTATCGGTGGGGGTTTGTACGGCTACACCTTC.

On this clonotype: In this CDR3 the conserved last residue, phenylalanine or tryptophan, is missing, so a read error is likely. The J gene is TRBJ2-5, the V gene TRBV4-1; no clear D gene. V was clipped by 1 base and J by 4 bases, with 7 bases between them. CDR1 MGHRA and CDR2 YSYEKL come from the germline V gene. This CDR3 has 13 residues. The CDR3 here is CASSQGIRETQYL. CDR3 in DNA: TGCGCCAGCAGCCAAGGGATCAGAGAGACCCAGTACTTA.

This clonotype turned up a few times. The chain recombines TRBV7-9 with TRBJ2-6; D is ambiguous. The germline V gene has CDR1 SEHNR and CDR2 FQNEAQ (reference sequence). The CDR3 is 14 residues long. The V gene lost 3 bases and the J gene lost 9 bases, with 12 bases spanning the gap. CDR3 in DNA: TGTGCCAGCAGCTTTTGGGAAGAAGGCAACGTCCTGACTTTC. Its translation: CASSFWEEGNVLTF.

This clonotype has a handful of counts. The gene calls are TRBV5-1 and TRBJ2-5; 7 nucleotides line up with TRBD1. The CDR3 covers 17 residues. V was clipped by 0 bases and J by 0 bases; unmatched bases: 8. Germline V lookup: CDR1 SGHRS, CDR2 YFSETQ. CDR3 DNA sequence: TGCGCCAGCAGCTTGGCCCTGACAGGGCCCTACCAAGAGACCCAGTACTTC. This translates into CASSLALTGPYQETQYF.

The chain joins TRBV19 to TRBJ2-3; 8 bases are a match to TRBD2. The CDR3 is made up of 15 amino acids. V lost 5 bases to trimming and J lost 1 base; unmatched junction nucleotides: 5. The germline V gene encodes CDR1 LNHDA and CDR2 SQIVND (reference sequence). The CDR3 loop reads CASSVLRGGTDTQYF. CDR3 nucleotides: TGTGCCAGTAGTGTGTTGCGGGGGGGCACAGATACGCAGTATTTT.

A few counts support this clonotype. The genes are TRBV27 and TRBJ1-1; D is unclear. The V end was cut by 2 bases, the J end by 1 base, with 11 bases between. The length of the CDR3 is 15 residues. Germline CDR1 is MNHEY and CDR2 is SMNVEV (reference sequence). CDR3: CASSLGSRPNTEAFF. CDR3 bases: TGTGCCAGCAGTTTAGGATCACGTCCGAACACTGAAGCTTTCTTT.

V usage is TRBV10-3 and J usage is TRBJ2-5, with D unresolved. CDR1 ENHRY and CDR2 SYGVKD come from the germline V gene. V was clipped by 2 bases and J by 5 bases, with 9 bases between them. The CDR3 is 13 amino acids. The CDR3 sequence: CAISEEGMETQYF. The DNA for the CDR3 is TGTGCCATCAGTGAGGAAGGGATGGAGACCCAGTACTTC.

This clonotype came up many times. The rearrangement links TRBV20-1 to TRBJ2-5; D is possibly TRBD1 (6 bases). The CDR3 has 14 amino acids. V was pared by 6 bases and J by 2 bases, with 16 bases between. Germline V gene sequence: CDR1 DFQATT, CDR2 SNEGSKA (reference sequence). CDR3 protein: CSARQAMLQETQYF. The CDR3 bases are TGCAGTGCGAGACAGGCGATGTTACAAGAGACCCAGTACTTC.

This clonotype was seen only a few times. The chain is built from TRBV20-1 and TRBJ1-5; D possibly corresponds to TRBD1 (6 bases). Germline V gene sequence: CDR1 DFQATT, CDR2 SNEGSKA (reference sequence). The CDR3 contains 13 residues. Trimming left V 3 bases short and J 3 bases short, with 9 bases between. The CDR3 DNA is TGCAGTGCTAGGCGACAGGTCAATCAGCCCCAGCATTTT. Its translation: CSARRQVNQPQHF.

This clonotype showed up many times. The chain has TRBV5-1 and TRBJ2-2; D remains ambiguous. CDR1 SGHRS and CDR2 YFSETQ come from the germline V gene. The CDR3 totals 15 residues. V dropped 0 bases and J dropped 0 bases, with 6 bases sitting between them. CDR3 sequence: CASSLGPSNTGELFF. The CDR3 coding sequence is TGCGCCAGCAGCTTGGGACCCTCGAACACCGGGGAGCTGTTTTTT.

This clonotype appeared a few times. V and J are TRBV30 and TRBJ2-1; D is unclear. Germline CDR1 and CDR2: GTSNPN and SVGIG (reference sequence). CDR3 length: 14 amino acids. V lost 4 bases and J 2 bases, leaving 12 bases between the germline ends. The CDR3 protein is CAWKDPGAYNEQFF. DNA of the CDR3: TGTGCCTGGAAGGACCCTGGGGCCTACAATGAGCAGTTCTTC. The entire variable domain, with the rest obtained from reference TRBV30 and TRBJ2-1, is as follows: SQTIHQWPATLVQPVGSPLSLECTVEGTSNPNLYWYRQAAGRGLQLLFYSVGIGQISSEVPQNLSASRPQDRQFILSSKKLLLSDSGFYLCAWKDPGAYNEQFFGPGTRLTVL.

The rearrangement uses TRBV20-1 and TRBJ1-3, with D perhaps matching TRBD1 (5 bases). Germline CDR1 is DFQATT and CDR2 is SNEGSKA (reference sequence). CDR3 length: 16 amino acids. Deletions cut 3 bases from V and 0 bases from J, with 15 bases between. The CDR3 DNA reads as TGCAGTGCTAGTCGTGGAGGGGCAGTCTCTGGAAACACCATATATTTT. Encoded protein: CSASRGGAVSGNTIYF.

This clonotype was recorded at least ten times. The chain carries TRBV5-1 and TRBJ2-3; D ambiguous. V lost 0 bases, J lost 1 base, and 6 bases lay in between. The CDR3 is 14 residues long. Germline V gives CDR1 SGHRS, CDR2 YFSETQ. CDR3 sequence (DNA): TGCGCCAGCAGCTTGGCCCGGGGCACAGATACGCAGTATTTT. Translated, it gives CASSLARGTDTQYF.

The V call is TRBV7-2, the J call TRBJ2-7, with 9 nucleotides matching TRBD1. The CDR3 loop spans 15 amino acids. J was trimmed by 3 bases and V by 5 bases; bases with no gene match: 8. CDR1 is SGHTA, CDR2 FQGNSA, per germline. The CDR3 sequence: CASSPRGGQGYEQYF. Written as DNA, the CDR3 is TGTGCCAGCAGCCCGCGAGGGGGACAGGGCTACGAGCAGTACTTC.

The J gene is TRBJ1-1, the V gene TRBV5-1; D is possibly TRBD1 (6 bases). V was clipped by 2 bases and J by 7 bases, with 15 bases between them. CDR3 length equals 14 residues. Germline loops: CDR1 SGHRS, CDR2 YFSETQ. CDR3 amino acids: CASSFVTGRNEAFF. The DNA of the CDR3 is TGCGCCAGCAGCTTTGTCACAGGGCGCAATGAAGCTTTCTTT.

This clonotype came up a few times. The V gene is TRBV9, the J gene TRBJ2-3; tentatively, D is TRBD2 (5 bases). Trimming cost V 3 bases and J 2 bases, with 7 bases left between them. Germline assignment: CDR1 SGDLS and CDR2 YYNGEE. The CDR3 is 13 residues long. In DNA, the CDR3 is TGTGCCAGCAGCGACCGGGACACAGATACGCAGTATTTT. Translating gives CASSDRDTDTQYF.

This clonotype was recorded many times. The rearrangement uses TRBV10-2 and TRBJ1-1; unclear D gene. Between the trimmed V and J ends, which lost 3 bases and 2 bases, there was a span of 10 bases. CDR3 length: 14 residues. CDR1 WSHSY and CDR2 SAAADI come from the germline V gene. In DNA form, the CDR3 reads TGCGCCAGCAGTGACCCAGGAACAAACACTGAAGCTTTCTTT. Its translation: CASSDPGTNTEAFF.

This clonotype was counted ten times or more. The chain has TRBV28 and TRBJ2-7; D gene ambiguous. Trimming removed 4 bases from V and 3 bases from J, with 4 bases in between. Germline V lookup: CDR1 MDHEN, CDR2 SYDVKM. The CDR3 has 11 amino acids. This CDR3 is CASSSLYEQYV. Here the CDR3 DNA reads TGTGCCAGCAGTTCTCTCTACGAGCAGTACGTC.

This clonotype was observed a handful of times. The J gene is TRBJ1-2, the V gene TRBV7-2, with D possibly TRBD1 on 6 matching bases. There are 13 residues in the CDR3. Germline CDR1 is SGHTA and CDR2 is FQGNSA. The germline V and J ends were trimmed by 6 bases and 4 bases, with 12 bases remaining between them. CDR3 loop: CASSQGWGYGYTF. The CDR3 coding sequence is TGTGCCAGCAGTCAGGGGTGGGGCTATGGCTACACCTTC.